This TCR beta chain derives from a study of blood T cell repertoires in COVID-19. This CDR3 is built from 15 residues. Germline V CDR1 and CDR2: SGHRS, YFSETQ. V lost 3 bases, J lost 3 bases, and 3 bases stayed unmatched. Sequencing used immunoSEQ multiplex PCR; TCRdb keeps in-frame clones, though not all of them. The sample consists of about 220,000 clones, approximately 83% of them appearing once. The receptor comes from a young woman who had recovered from COVID-19. The chain couples TRBV5-1 to TRBJ1-2; 12 nucleotides line up with TRBD1. Sequencing was done on a sample of peripheral blood. Here the CDR3 DNA reads TGCGCCAGCAGCTCGGGACAGGGGGCGGACTATGGCTACACCTTC. Translating it yields CASSSGQGADYGYTF.